A single sample is the source of the 8 T cell receptor beta chains below, sequenced in a study of OX40 agonist ivuxolimab in advanced cancers. Sequenced by immunoSEQ multiplex PCR; TCRdb stores in-frame clones only, minus some. The table lists fewer than 70,000 clones, 85% of them singletons. The source was CD4+ or CD8+ T cells sorted from blood, collected in a trial of the OX40 agonist ivuxolimab. The receptors here all came from an adult with an advanced solid tumor such as melanoma, head and neck, liver or kidney cancer.

This clone was found once. Written as DNA, the CDR3 is TGTGCCAGCAGCTTATTCACCGTGACAGGGTTAGGAAACGAGCAGTACTTC. It yields the protein CASSLFTVTGLGNEQYF. The chain combines TRBV5-6 with TRBJ2-7; 7 nucleotides align to TRBD1. This CDR3 region has 17 residues. Germline V gene data show CDR1 as SGHDT and CDR2 as YYEEEE. Trimming removed 2 bases from V and 5 bases from J; junction bases left unmatched: 16.

The chain recombines TRBV18 with TRBJ2-3; no firm D call. The CDR3 extends over 14 amino acids. V was shortened by 3 bases and J by 2 bases, with 9 bases between the two germline ends. Germline CDR1 and CDR2: KGHSH and LQKENI. The DNA for the CDR3 is TGTGCCAGCTCACCTAATTATTCCACAGATACGCAGTATTTT. Protein sequence: CASSPNYSTDTQYF. Full variable domain (missing parts from reference TRBV18 and TRBJ2-3): NAGVMQNPRHLVRRRGQEARLRCSPMKGHSHVYWYRQLPEEGLKFMVYLQKENIIDESGMPKERFSAEFPKEGPSILRIQQVVRGDSAAYFCASSPNYSTDTQYFGPGTRLTVL.

This sequence joins TRBV18 and TRBJ1-5; D is ambiguous. Trimming shortened V by 0 bases and J by 1 base, and 7 bases separated the two germline ends. Germline CDR1 is KGHSH and CDR2 is LQKENI. This CDR3 is 15 amino acids long. The CDR3 region is CASSPPPSSNQPQHF. The DNA of the CDR3 is TGTGCCAGCTCACCACCACCGTCGAGCAATCAGCCCCAGCATTTT. Using reference TRBV18 and TRBJ1-5 for the parts outside the CDR3, the full variable domain is NAGVMQNPRHLVRRRGQEARLRCSPMKGHSHVYWYRQLPEEGLKFMVYLQKENIIDESGMPKERFSAEFPKEGPSILRIQQVVRGDSAAYFCASSPPPSSNQPQHFGDGTRLSIL.

This chain connects TRBV29-1 to TRBJ2-1; 7 bases map to TRBD1. V was pared by 3 bases and J by 6 bases, with 2 bases of the junction left unmatched. Germline V gene lookup returns CDR1 SQVTM and CDR2 ANQGSEA. The CDR3 consists of 12 residues. In DNA, the CDR3 is TGCAGCGTTGAGACAGGGACCAATGAGCAGTTCTTC. Its protein is CSVETGTNEQFF.

This chain connects TRBV19 to TRBJ2-5; 7 bases map to TRBD1. The CDR3 runs 16 residues. CDR1 is LNHDA, CDR2 SQIVND, per germline (reference sequence). The trim removed 5 bases at V and 4 bases at J, leaving 13 bases unmatched. The CDR3 DNA reads as TGTGCCAGTAGTGTCCGAAGACAGGGACCGGGAGAGACCCAGTACTTC. Translating gives CASSVRRQGPGETQYF.

This chain uses TRBV11-2 with TRBJ1-2, with TRBD1 matching 7 bases. V was pared by 0 bases and J by 6 bases, with 13 bases of the junction left unmatched. Germline loops: CDR1 SGHAT, CDR2 FQNNGV. The CDR3 spans 17 residues. This chain's CDR3 is CASSLDPQGVVDDGYTF. The CDR3 bases are TGTGCCAGCAGCTTAGATCCGCAGGGGGTCGTGGATGATGGCTACACCTTC.

This chain uses TRBV7-2 with TRBJ2-1, with D tentatively TRBD2 (5 bases). Trimming removed 3 bases from V and 6 bases from J, with 6 bases in between. Germline CDR1 reads SGHTA; CDR2 reads FQGNSA. CDR3 length equals 12 residues. CDR3 in DNA: TGTGCCAGCAGCTTCCGGGGCAATGAGCAGTTCTTC. The encoded protein is CASSFRGNEQFF.

This rearrangement joins TRBV2 to TRBJ2-1; D gene unclear. V lost 2 bases to trimming and J lost 4 bases, with 12 bases between them. From germline, CDR1 is SNHLY and CDR2 FYNNEI. The CDR3 extends over 15 amino acids. The CDR3 DNA reads as TGTGCCAGCAGTGAAAGAGTGGGTTCATACAATGAGCAGTTCTTC. As protein: CASSERVGSYNEQFF.